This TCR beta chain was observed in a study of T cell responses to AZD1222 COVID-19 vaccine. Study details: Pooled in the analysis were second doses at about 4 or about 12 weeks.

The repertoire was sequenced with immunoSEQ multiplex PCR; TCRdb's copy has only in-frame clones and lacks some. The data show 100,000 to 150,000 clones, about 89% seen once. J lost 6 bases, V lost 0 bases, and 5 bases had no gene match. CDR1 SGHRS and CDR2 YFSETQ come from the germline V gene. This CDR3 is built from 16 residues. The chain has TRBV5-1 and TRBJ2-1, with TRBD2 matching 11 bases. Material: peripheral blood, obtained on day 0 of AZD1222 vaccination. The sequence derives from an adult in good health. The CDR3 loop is CASSLVLAGVGNEQFF. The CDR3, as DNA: TGCGCCAGCAGCTTGGTACTAGCGGGAGTAGGCAATGAGCAGTTCTTC.